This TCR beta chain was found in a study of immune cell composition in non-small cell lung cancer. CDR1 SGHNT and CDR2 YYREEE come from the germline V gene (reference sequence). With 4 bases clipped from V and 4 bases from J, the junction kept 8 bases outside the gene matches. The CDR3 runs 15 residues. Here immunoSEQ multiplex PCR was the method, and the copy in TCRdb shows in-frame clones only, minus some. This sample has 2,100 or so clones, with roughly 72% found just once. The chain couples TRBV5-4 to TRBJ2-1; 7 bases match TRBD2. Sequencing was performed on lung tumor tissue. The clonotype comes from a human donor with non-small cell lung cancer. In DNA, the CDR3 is TGTGCCAGCAGCGGACGGGACTACGGATACAATGAGCAGTTCTTC. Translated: CASSGRDYGYNEQFF.